This TCR beta chain appears in the sequencing data of a study of blood T cell repertoires in COVID-19. The method was immunoSEQ multiplex PCR; TCRdb's version includes in-frame clones alone and lacks a portion of them. Of approximately 150,000 clones in the sample, about four fifths are singletons; the top ten hold approximately 5%. The table lists this clone with a count of one. V dropped 7 bases and J dropped 2 bases, with 15 bases sitting between them. The germline CDR1 and CDR2 sequences are LNHDA and SQIVND (reference sequence). The CDR3 covers 15 residues. The origin of this receptor is a human donor in a cohort sampled during active COVID-19. Input material: peripheral blood. This chain joins TRBV19 and TRBJ1-5; possible D gene TRBD1, 6 bases. The CDR3 here is CASTSWGPGNQPQHF. The CDR3 DNA sequence: TGTGCCAGTACCTCATGGGGGCCCGGCAATCAGCCCCAGCATTTT.